This TCR beta chain originates from a study of blood T cell repertoires in COVID-19. The overall study: The study drew acute and convalescent COVID-19 samples from the United States, Italy and Spain. PBMCs, B-cell-depleted T cells, or T cells provided the cDNA or gDNA that made up the material.

After removal of 5 bases from V and 1 base from J, the junction contained 9 bases not matched to a gene. The CDR3 loop spans 16 amino acids. The germline V gene has CDR1 SGHRS and CDR2 YFSETQ. Original processing methods: Researchers report that nucleated cell counts were estimated from reference gene primer amplification. TCRdb's copy holds only in-frame clones and misses some; the assay was immunoSEQ multiplex PCR. Clonal size and the V and J genes are those of that table, whereas D and trimming came from the DNA. Altogether about 480,000 clones are present, less than 90% being singletons, with the ten largest covering around 7.8%. Enrolment of Seattle patients took place during active infection, and they were followed longitudinally.

Sequencing was done on a sample of peripheral blood. The J gene is TRBJ2-1, the V gene TRBV5-1; 7 bases line up with TRBD2. The source of this sequence is a woman in her fifties or sixties with COVID-19, enrolled during active disease. The CDR3 region has the DNA TGCGCCAGCAGGGCCCGTCTAGCGGCTTCCTACAATGAGCAGTTCTTC. Protein product: CASRARLAASYNEQFF.